Below are 17 T cell receptor beta chains sequenced from a single sample in a study of blood T cell repertoires in COVID-19 (dated by TCRdb to the early 2020s). Library method: the immunoSEQ multiplex PCR assay. TCRdb holds this immuneACCESS table with in-frame rearrangements only. Some clones are missing; in checked studies, unresolved V genes explain under half, and the rest has no known cause. The sample contains roughly 150,000 clones, around 80% of them found a single time. Of the sample, 4% to 4.5% is held by the ten largest clones. Sample: peripheral blood. The source is a man aged 55-75 years with acute or convalescent COVID-19.

This rearrangement joins TRBV21-1 to TRBJ2-7; the table gives TRBD1 as D, unverified against the DNA. TRBV21-1 is classified as a pseudogene. The CDR3 spans 16 residues. In DNA form, the CDR3 reads TGTGCCAGCAGCAAAATTAGGGGACAGGGGAACTACGAGCAGTACTTC. Its protein is CASSKIRGQGNYEQYF.

The chain uses TRBV7-2 and TRBJ2-5; D perhaps matches TRBD2 (6 bases). This CDR3 has 14 residues. V dropped 5 bases and J dropped 7 bases, with 17 bases sitting between them. Germline V lookup: CDR1 SGHTA, CDR2 FQGNSA. For the CDR3, the DNA is TGTGCCAGCAGCCTGACTAGTCCGGATGGGACCCAGTACTTC. Translating it yields CASSLTSPDGTQYF.

This chain uses TRBV6-1 with TRBJ1-2, with D hard to call. V shed 3 bases and J shed 7 bases, with 9 bases lying between them. Looked up from germline, CDR1 is MNHNS and CDR2 is SASEGT. The CDR3 contains 12 residues. CDR3 amino acids: CASSDWAAGYTF. CDR3 nucleotides: TGTGCCAGCAGTGATTGGGCTGCTGGCTACACCTTC.

This clone was seen at least ten times. The V and J genes are TRBV2 and TRBJ2-1; D gene uncertain. The germline V gene encodes CDR1 SNHLY and CDR2 FYNNEI. The CDR3 covers 14 residues. The V and J ends lost 4 bases and 6 bases respectively, with 13 bases between them. The CDR3 nucleotides read TGTGCCAGCAGTGTGGTGGCCTCGGGCAATGAGCAGTTCTTC. Translating it yields CASSVVASGNEQFF.

The V and J genes are TRBV7-9 and TRBJ2-1, with 8 nucleotides matching TRBD1. With 5 bases clipped from V and 5 bases from J, the junction kept 2 bases outside the gene matches. CDR3 length equals 13 residues. CDR1 SEHNR and CDR2 FQNEAQ come from the germline V gene (reference sequence). CDR3 DNA sequence: TGTGCCAGCAGCAAGGGACAGGACAATGAGCAGTTCTTC. It yields the protein CASSKGQDNEQFF.

The J gene is TRBJ2-1, the V gene TRBV21-1; the DNA was not used to check the table's D call, TRBD2. TRBV21-1 is a listed pseudogene. CDR3 length equals 14 residues. The CDR3 DNA sequence: TGTGCCAGCATCCGGACTAGTGATTACAATGAGCAGTTCTTC. Its protein product is CASIRTSDYNEQFF.

The rearrangement uses TRBV5-1 and TRBJ2-1, with 8 bases that match TRBD1. Germline V lookup: CDR1 SGHRS, CDR2 YFSETQ. The V segment lost 7 bases and the J segment 3 bases; nucleotides outside the gene matches: 6. The CDR3 is 14 amino acids. Here the CDR3 DNA reads TGCGCCAGCGGACAGGGAACCTACTACAATGAGCAGTTCTTC. It is translated as CASGQGTYYNEQFF.

In DNA form, the CDR3 reads TGCGCCAGCAGCCCCAGGGGGCATGAGCAGTTCTTC. This translates into CASSPRGHEQFF. The rearrangement uses TRBV10-2 and TRBJ2-1; 8 bases fit TRBD1. Germline V gene sequence: CDR1 WSHSY, CDR2 SAAADI. V shed 6 bases and J 8 bases; nucleotides not matched to a gene: 3. This CDR3 has 12 residues.

The J gene is TRBJ2-1, the V gene TRBV10-3, with D perhaps TRBD2 (5 bases). The CDR3 length is 14 residues. Trimming left V 4 bases short and J 9 bases short, with 16 bases between. From germline, CDR1 is ENHRY and CDR2 SYGVKD. The CDR3 protein is CAISAGVGAAEQFF. CDR3 bases: TGTGCCATCAGTGCCGGGGTTGGAGCGGCTGAGCAGTTCTTC.

This sequence joins TRBV11-1 and TRBJ2-1; 8 bases are a match to TRBD2. Trimming cost V 7 bases and J 5 bases; bases outside gene matches: 7. The CDR3 covers 14 residues. Germline loops: CDR1 SGHAT, CDR2 FQDESV (reference sequence). This CDR3 is CASKTSAHHNEQFF. CDR3 in DNA: TGTGCCAGCAAGACTAGCGCACACCACAATGAGCAGTTCTTC.

The sample holds a few counts of this clone. DNA for the CDR3: TGTGCCATCAGTGACCTAGCGGGAAAGGGTTCCTACGAGCAGTACTTC. The encoded protein is CAISDLAGKGSYEQYF. The gene calls are TRBV10-3 and TRBJ2-7; TRBD2 matches at 9 bases. The CDR3 is 16 residues long. Germline V gene data show CDR1 as ENHRY and CDR2 as SYGVKD. The trim removed 3 bases at V and 1 base at J, leaving 7 bases unmatched.

This clone was detected only a few times. The chain links TRBV18 to TRBJ1-1; tentative D call: TRBD1 (6 bases). Trimming cost V 2 bases and J 6 bases, with 19 bases left between them. The CDR3 totals 16 residues. From germline, CDR1 is KGHSH and CDR2 LQKENI. CDR3 nucleotides: TGTGCCAGCTCACCATTAGTGTTTGGGGGCTTATCTGAAGCTTTCTTT. Its protein product is CASSPLVFGGLSEAFF.

The V gene is TRBV29-1, the J gene TRBJ1-1, with D perhaps matching TRBD1 (6 bases). V was clipped by 6 bases and J by 8 bases, with 19 bases between them. This CDR3 is 13 amino acids long. Germline CDR1 and CDR2: SQVTM and ANQGSEA. The CDR3 DNA is TGCAGCGTGGACTTGGCAGGGGTGGGGGAAGCTTTCTTT. This encodes CSVDLAGVGEAFF.

The V and J genes are TRBV20-1 and TRBJ1-2; 7 nucleotides match TRBD1. J lost 5 bases, V lost 5 bases, and 8 bases had no gene match. The CDR3 sequence is 13 residues long. Germline CDR1 is DFQATT and CDR2 is SNEGSKA (reference sequence). The chain's CDR3 is CSARDRASYGYTF. In DNA form, the CDR3 reads TGCAGTGCTCGTGACAGGGCAAGTTATGGCTACACCTTC.

This clone was counted only a few times. The chain has TRBV19 and TRBJ1-6, with 7 nucleotides matching TRBD1. J lost 7 bases, V lost 3 bases, and 3 bases had no gene match. This CDR3 has 14 residues. CDR1 and CDR2 from the germline V gene are LNHDA and SQIVND (reference sequence). The CDR3 DNA sequence: TGTGCCAGTAGTATCCAGGGGGTGAATTCACCCCTCCACTTT. Amino acid sequence: CASSIQGVNSPLHF.

This chain joins TRBV2 and TRBJ2-6; no clear D gene. The CDR3 length is 11 residues. V lost 4 bases to trimming and J lost 13 bases, with 8 bases between them. The germline gives CDR1 SNHLY, CDR2 FYNNEI. CDR3 DNA sequence: TGTGCCAGCAGTGTGTTTTCGGTCCTGACTTTC. Protein: CASSVFSVLTF.

This rearrangement joins TRBV11-2 to TRBJ2-3, with D perhaps matching TRBD2 (6 bases). Looked up from germline, CDR1 is SGHAT and CDR2 is FQNNGV. The CDR3 length is 16 residues. V was cut by 5 bases and J by 1 base, with 16 bases left in between. Here the CDR3 DNA reads TGTGCCAGCAGCCTTTCCCAGCGGGTGGGCACAGATACGCAGTATTTT. It translates to CASSLSQRVGTDTQYF. Combining the CDR3 with reference TRBV11-2 and TRBJ2-3 gives the whole variable domain EAGVAQSPRYKIIEKRQSVAFWCNPISGHATLYWYQQILGQGPKLLIQFQNNGVVDDSQLPKDRFSAERLKGVDSTLKIQPAKLEDSAVYLCASSLSQRVGTDTQYFGPGTRLTVL.